This TCR beta chain was captured in a study of blood T cells in healthy people across ages. General study points: As naive T cell percentage varied, TCR beta diversity correlated strongly with it.

This CDR3 region has 15 residues. CDR1 and CDR2 from the germline V gene are SGHTA and FQGNSA. V shed 1 base, J shed 9 bases, and the junction held 9 bases outside the gene matches. Every donor gave 8.5 to 10 milliliters of peripheral blood. At least 7 million PBMCs were isolated per sample. Concerning this clonotype: The antigen remains undetermined.

The use of a sample-barcoded 5' primer and a J-beta primer mix characterized a second PCR of roughly 6 to 11 cycles. Each of the cDNA molecules was tagged by a template-switch adaptor with 12 random nucleotides. TCRdb recomputed calls from the 5' RACE reads with MiXCR, one row per CDR3 protein. Altogether some 1.5 million distinct CDR3 sequences are present, roughly 43% being singletons, with the ten largest covering about 4%. The sequenced sample consisted of blood. This receptor was obtained from a woman aged 18-35 years in good health. The V call is TRBV7-2, the J call TRBJ2-4, with 7 bases fitting TRBD1. CDR3 residues: CASSLEGAGFAIQYF. Written as DNA, the CDR3 is TGTGCCAGCAGCTTAGAGGGGGCGGGTTTTGCCATTCAGTACTTC.